These T cell receptor beta chains were read from a single sample in a study of vaccination and CD4 T cells after COVID-19. MiXCR was run by TCRdb on the PCR reads, yielding one entry per CDR3 protein. The sample yields some 14,000 distinct CDR3 sequences, around 44% seen once. Their antigens are not known. The specimen was CD4+ T cells from blood, cultured in vitro. The receptors were gathered from a human donor who had recovered from COVID-19. The CDR3 runs from the conserved cysteine through the conserved F or W. The order of the fields is V gene, J gene, clone size, D gene, CDR3 protein, CDR3 DNA. A D gene is named only where the DNA matches it firmly. Rows give clone size only sometimes, using once, few, many, or a class for an expanded clone.

TRBV2	TRBJ1-2	NA	NA	CASSPGDIGYGYTF	TGTGCCAGCAGTCCAGGGGATATCGGCTATGGCTACACCTTC
TRBV29-1	TRBJ1-2	NA	NA	CSARIFSNYGYTF	TGCAGCGCTCGAATCTTCTCCAACTATGGCTACACCTTC
TRBV6-5	TRBJ1-1	NA	TRBD1	CASSYSDRVDTEAFF	TGTGCCAGCAGTTACTCGGACAGGGTGGACACTGAAGCTTTCTTT
TRBV4-2	TRBJ2-7	NA	NA	CASSQDLGTRQYEQYF	TGTGCCAGCAGCCAAGATCTAGGAACACGTCAATACGAGCAGTACTTC
TRBV19	TRBJ1-1	few	NA	CASSFSGNTEAFF	TGTGCCAGTAGTTTCTCAGGGAACACTGAAGCTTTCTTT
TRBV6-5	TRBJ1-2	few	NA	CASSSTVPDAPGMHGYTF	TGTGCCAGCAGTTCGACAGTCCCGGATGCTCCTGGGATGCATGGCTACACCTTC
TRBV21-1	TRBJ2-3	NA	NA	CASTFRPAGGPIDTQYF	TGTGCCAGCACCTTCAGGCCGGCGGGAGGGCCTATAGATACGCAGTATTTT
TRBV9	TRBJ2-7	NA	NA	CASSSTGLASGEQYF	TGTGCCAGCAGCTCCACCGGGCTAGCGAGCGGCGAGCAGTACTTC
TRBV7-2	TRBJ2-7	NA	NA	CASSPRGSFGEQYF	TGTGCCAGCAGCCCGCGGGGTAGCTTCGGCGAGCAGTACTTC
TRBV4-3	TRBJ2-3	NA	TRBD2	CASSQDRASGSLDTQYF	TGCGCCAGCAGCCAAGATAGGGCTAGCGGGAGTTTGGATACGCAGTATTTT
TRBV7-9	TRBJ1-2	NA	NA	CASSPRRRRFNYGYTF	TGTGCCAGCAGCCCCCGACGGCGCAGATTCAACTATGGCTACACCTTC
TRBV11-3	TRBJ2-4	few	TRBD2	CASRPAAGEDIQYF	TGTGCCAGCAGGCCAGCAGCGGGAGAAGACATTCAGTACTTC
TRBV6-1	TRBJ1-2	NA	TRBD1	CASLLGGQGLYGYTF	TGTGCCAGCCTTTTAGGGGGACAGGGACTCTATGGCTACACCTTC
TRBV19	TRBJ1-5	NA	NA	CASKIPGRTQPQHF	TGTGCCAGTAAAATTCCGGGAAGGACCCAGCCCCAGCATTTT
TRBV6-1	TRBJ2-7	NA	NA	CASSETGHQGSYEQYF	TGTGCCAGCAGTGAAACGGGACACCAAGGGTCCTACGAGCAGTACTTC
TRBV19	TRBJ1-2	NA	NA	CASSIFGYGYTF	TGTGCCAGTAGTATATTTGGCTATGGCTACACCTTC
TRBV20-1	TRBJ2-5	few	NA	CSARGVGRGQETQYF	TGCAGTGCTAGGGGGGTAGGGCGGGGCCAAGAGACCCAGTACTTC
TRBV7-3	TRBJ2-1	NA	NA	CASSLSDGRVNEQFF	TGTGCCAGCAGCCTATCCGACGGCAGAGTAAATGAGCAGTTCTTC
TRBV6-2/TRBV6-3	TRBJ2-2	NA	NA	CASTDLRAFGELFF	TGTGCCAGCACCGACTTGAGGGCCTTCGGGGAGCTGTTTTTT
TRBV28	TRBJ1-2	NA	TRBD1	CASSPGDRGGGYTF	TGTGCCAGCAGCCCGGGGGACAGGGGAGGCGGCTACACCTTC
TRBV20-1	TRBJ2-1	few	TRBD2	CSASRVAGGNEQFF	TGCAGTGCTAGCAGGGTAGCGGGAGGCAATGAGCAGTTCTTC
TRBV24-1	TRBJ2-1	NA	NA	CATSRASAQNEQFF	TGTGCCACCAGTAGGGCTAGCGCCCAGAATGAGCAGTTCTTC
TRBV11-3	TRBJ1-6	NA	NA	CASSLSQGGSPLHF	TGTGCCAGCAGCTTATCGCAGGGAGGATCACCCCTCCACTTT
TRBV29-1	TRBJ1-2	few	NA	CSVEAVDGYTF	TGCAGCGTTGAAGCGGTCGATGGCTACACCTTC
TRBV7-2	TRBJ2-2	few	NA	CASSLVTGNTGELFF	TGTGCCAGCAGCTTAGTTACGGGTAACACCGGGGAGCTGTTTTTT
TRBV5-1	TRBJ2-2	NA	NA	CASSLASKELFF	TGCGCCAGCAGCTTGGCCAGTAAGGAGCTGTTTTTT
TRBV6-4	TRBJ2-1	NA	TRBD2	CASSGLSGSRYNEQFF	TGTGCCAGCAGTGGCCTTAGCGGGAGTCGCTACAATGAGCAGTTCTTC
TRBV7-6	TRBJ1-2	few	TRBD1	CASSLRTGSDGYTF	TGTGCCAGCAGCCTTCGGACAGGGAGTGATGGCTACACCTTC
TRBV11-2	TRBJ2-5	NA	NA	CASSNSGQMETQYF	TGTGCCAGCAGCAACTCGGGGCAAATGGAGACCCAGTACTTC
TRBV6-5	TRBJ1-6	NA	NA	CASSYLVGGDSPLHF	TGTGCCAGCAGTTACCTCGTCGGGGGAGATTCACCCCTCCACTTT
TRBV20-1	TRBJ1-5	NA	TRBD1	CSALSGQGSNQPQHF	TGCAGTGCCCTTTCTGGACAGGGGTCGAATCAGCCCCAGCATTTT
TRBV11-3	TRBJ2-3	NA	TRBD2	CASSSGTSGGGVTDTQYF	TGTGCCAGCAGCTCCGGGACTAGCGGAGGAGGGGTCACAGATACGCAGTATTTT
TRBV27	TRBJ1-6	NA	NA	CASSPALIWNSPLHF	TGTGCCAGCAGTCCCGCCCTGATTTGGAATTCACCCCTCCACTTT
TRBV2	TRBJ1-4	once	NA	CASRGRGEKLFF	TGTGCCAGCAGGGGGCGGGGCGAAAAACTGTTTTTT
TRBV11-2	TRBJ2-1	NA	NA	CASSLADYNEQFF	TGTGCCAGCAGCTTAGCTGATTACAATGAGCAGTTCTTC
TRBV2	TRBJ2-7	NA	NA	CASSEQGTTYEQYF	TGTGCCAGCAGCGAACAGGGAACAACCTACGAGCAGTACTTC
TRBV11-2	TRBJ2-5	NA	NA	CASSWLGTNQETQYF	TGTGCCAGCAGTTGGCTAGGGACCAACCAAGAGACCCAGTACTTC
TRBV25-1	TRBJ2-3	NA	TRBD2	CASSDPSGTGTDTQYF	TGTGCCAGCAGTGATCCTAGCGGGACCGGCACAGATACGCAGTATTTT
TRBV5-4	TRBJ2-1	NA	NA	CASSRGTAHDYNEQFF	TGTGCCAGCAGCCGAGGGACCGCACATGACTACAATGAGCAGTTCTTC
TRBV20-1	TRBJ1-5	few	NA	CSASWTGTEPQHF	TGCAGTGCTAGTTGGACGGGGACTGAGCCCCAGCATTTT
TRBV9	TRBJ1-2	NA	TRBD1	CASSVEGQSEGYTF	TGTGCCAGCAGCGTAGAGGGACAGTCTGAAGGCTACACCTTC
TRBV6-1	TRBJ2-7	few	TRBD2	CASSEWGLIFEQYF	TGTGCCAGCAGTGAATGGGGACTAATCTTTGAGCAGTACTTC
TRBV29-1	TRBJ1-4	NA	NA	CSVGFQPTEKLFF	TGCAGCGTTGGATTTCAGCCCACTGAAAAACTGTTTTTT
TRBV10-3	TRBJ2-4	NA	NA	CAIRAELLNIQYF	TGTGCCATCAGAGCGGAGTTACTAAACATTCAGTACTTC
TRBV12-3/TRBV12-4	TRBJ1-2	NA	TRBD1	CASSSGTGRGYTF	TGTGCCAGCAGTTCCGGGACAGGGCGAGGCTACACCTTC
TRBV4-1	TRBJ1-1	NA	TRBD1	CASSPEWTGVETEAFF	TGCGCCAGCAGCCCAGAGTGGACAGGGGTGGAGACTGAAGCTTTCTTT
TRBV11-3	TRBJ2-2	NA	NA	CASSFGGWKDTGELFF	TGTGCCAGCAGCTTTGGTGGGTGGAAGGACACCGGGGAGCTGTTTTTT
TRBV10-3	TRBJ2-2	NA	NA	CAISVRGAPTGELFF	TGTGCCATCAGTGTCCGGGGGGCGCCCACCGGGGAGCTGTTTTTT
TRBV11-2	TRBJ1-1	NA	NA	CASSIDSYTEAFF	TGTGCCAGCAGCATTGACAGTTACACTGAAGCTTTCTTT
TRBV6-1	TRBJ2-2	NA	NA	CASSSGTLDNTGELFF	TGTGCCAGCAGCTCTGGGACACTCGACAACACCGGGGAGCTGTTTTTT
TRBV7-2	TRBJ2-2	few	TRBD2	CASRSTSGRRGTGELFF	TGTGCCAGCAGATCGACTAGCGGGAGGCGGGGCACCGGGGAGCTGTTTTTT
TRBV11-1	TRBJ2-1	NA	TRBD1	CASTRQGDNEQFF	TGTGCCAGCACACGCCAGGGGGACAATGAGCAGTTCTTC
TRBV6-5	TRBJ1-3	once	NA	CASSYGTGSDTIYF	TGTGCCAGCAGTTACGGAACAGGTTCGGACACCATATATTTT
TRBV3-1	TRBJ2-1	once	NA	CASSQTTSSYNEQFF	TGTGCCAGCAGCCAGACTACTAGCTCCTACAATGAGCAGTTCTTC
TRBV6-5	TRBJ2-3	once	NA	CASSLSRDSTDTQYF	TGTGCCAGCAGTTTATCACGGGACTCCACAGATACGCAGTATTTT